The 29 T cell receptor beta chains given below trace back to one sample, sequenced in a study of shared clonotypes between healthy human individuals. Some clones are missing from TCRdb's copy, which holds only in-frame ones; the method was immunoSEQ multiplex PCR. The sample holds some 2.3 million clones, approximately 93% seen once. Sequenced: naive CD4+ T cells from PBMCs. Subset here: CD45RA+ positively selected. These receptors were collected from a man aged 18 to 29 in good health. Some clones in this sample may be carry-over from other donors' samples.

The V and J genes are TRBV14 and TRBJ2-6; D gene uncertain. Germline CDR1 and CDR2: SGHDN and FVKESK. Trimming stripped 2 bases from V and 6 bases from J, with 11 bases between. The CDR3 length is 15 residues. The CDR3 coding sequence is TGTGCCAGCAGCCAAAGGGTTAGTTCGGCCAACGTCCTGACTTTC. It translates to CASSQRVSSANVLTF.

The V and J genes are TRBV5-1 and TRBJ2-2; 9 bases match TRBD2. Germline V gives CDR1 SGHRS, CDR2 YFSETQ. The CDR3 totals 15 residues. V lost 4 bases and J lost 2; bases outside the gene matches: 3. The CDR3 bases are TGCGCCAGCAGCGCGCTAGCGGGAAACACCGGGGAGCTGTTTTTT. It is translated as CASSALAGNTGELFF.

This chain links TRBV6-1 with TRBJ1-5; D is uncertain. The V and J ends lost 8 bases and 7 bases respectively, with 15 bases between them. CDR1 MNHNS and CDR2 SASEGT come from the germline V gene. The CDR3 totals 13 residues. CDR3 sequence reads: CASAQWQRQPQHF. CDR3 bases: TGTGCCAGCGCGCAGTGGCAGCGCCAGCCCCAGCATTTT.

In nucleotides, the CDR3 is TGTGCCAGCAGTTTGGCCGGGGAGTATGGCTACACCTTC. Translating gives CASSLAGEYGYTF. The rearrangement joins TRBV27 to TRBJ1-2; D not certain. Trimming removed 3 bases from V and 5 bases from J, with 10 bases in between. This CDR3 region has 13 residues. Per the germline V gene, CDR1 is MNHEY and CDR2 is SMNVEV (reference sequence).

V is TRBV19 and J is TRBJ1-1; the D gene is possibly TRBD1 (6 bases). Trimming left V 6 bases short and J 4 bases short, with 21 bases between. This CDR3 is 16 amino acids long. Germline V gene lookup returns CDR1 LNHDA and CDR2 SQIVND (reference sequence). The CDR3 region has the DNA TGTGCCAGTAGACACAGGGAGTTGGGTTTCGCCACTGAAGCTTTCTTT. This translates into CASRHRELGFATEAFF.

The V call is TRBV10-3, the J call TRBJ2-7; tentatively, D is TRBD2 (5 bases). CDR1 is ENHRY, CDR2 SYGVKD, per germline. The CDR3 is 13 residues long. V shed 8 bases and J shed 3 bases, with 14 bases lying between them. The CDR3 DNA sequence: TGTGCCATCTTAAGTGGGAGTGGCTACGAGCAGTACTTC. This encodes CAILSGSGYEQYF.

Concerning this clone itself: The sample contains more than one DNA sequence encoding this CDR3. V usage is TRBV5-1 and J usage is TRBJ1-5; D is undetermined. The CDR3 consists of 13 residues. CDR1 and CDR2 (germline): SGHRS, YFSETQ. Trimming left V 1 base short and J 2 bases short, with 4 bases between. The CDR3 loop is CASSLFGNQPQHF. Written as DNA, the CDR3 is TGCGCCAGCAGCTTGTTTGGCAATCAGCCCCAGCATTTT.

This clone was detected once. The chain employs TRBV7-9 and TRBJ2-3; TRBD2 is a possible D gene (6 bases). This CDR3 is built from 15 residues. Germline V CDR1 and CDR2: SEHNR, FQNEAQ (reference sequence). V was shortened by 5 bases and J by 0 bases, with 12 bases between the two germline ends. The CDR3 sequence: CASSPGGTSTDTQYF. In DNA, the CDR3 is TGTGCCAGCAGCCCCGGGGGAACTAGCACAGATACGCAGTATTTT.

CDR3 region: CASRTTQETQYF. As DNA, the CDR3 is TGCGCCAGCAGGACTACACAAGAGACCCAGTACTTC. The V gene is TRBV5-1, the J gene TRBJ2-5; tentative D call: TRBD2 (5 bases). The CDR3 is 12 amino acids. In germline, CDR1 is SGHRS, CDR2 YFSETQ. V was clipped by 5 bases and J by 2 bases, with 7 bases between them.

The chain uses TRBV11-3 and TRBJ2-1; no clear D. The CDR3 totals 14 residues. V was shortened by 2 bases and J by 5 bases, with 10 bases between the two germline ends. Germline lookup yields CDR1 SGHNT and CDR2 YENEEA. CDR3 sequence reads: CASSLLPKNNEQFF. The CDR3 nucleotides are TGTGCCAGCAGCTTACTGCCGAAAAACAATGAGCAGTTCTTC.

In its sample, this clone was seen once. The CDR3 loop is CASSSPGQGSQTQYF. Written as DNA, the CDR3 is TGTGCCAGCAGTTCACCGGGACAGGGGAGCCAGACCCAGTACTTC. J is TRBJ2-5 and V is TRBV28; 10 positions agree with TRBD1. The CDR3 is 15 residues long. CDR1 MDHEN and CDR2 SYDVKM come from the germline V gene. V lost 4 bases to trimming and J lost 6 bases; unmatched junction nucleotides: 8.

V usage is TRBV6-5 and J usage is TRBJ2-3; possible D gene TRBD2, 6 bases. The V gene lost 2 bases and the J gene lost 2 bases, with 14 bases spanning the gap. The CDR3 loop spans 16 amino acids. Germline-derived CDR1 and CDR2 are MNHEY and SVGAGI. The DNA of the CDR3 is TGTGCCAGCAGTTACGTATGGAGGGGCTCCACAGATACGCAGTATTTT. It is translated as CASSYVWRGSTDTQYF.

CDR3 nucleotides: TGTGCCAGCAGTACCTCAGGGTTAGGCACCTACGAGCAGTACTTC. Protein: CASSTSGLGTYEQYF. V and J are TRBV6-5 and TRBJ2-7; possibly TRBD1 for D (5 bases). CDR3 length equals 15 residues. The ends were cut back, 5 bases at V and 2 bases at J, with 16 bases in the middle. Looked up from germline, CDR1 is MNHEY and CDR2 is SVGAGI.

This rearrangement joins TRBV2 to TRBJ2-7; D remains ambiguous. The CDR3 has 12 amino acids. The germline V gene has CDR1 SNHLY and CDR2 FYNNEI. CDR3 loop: CASELGSYEQYF. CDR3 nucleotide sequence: TGTGCGAGCGAGCTGGGCTCCTACGAGCAGTACTTC.

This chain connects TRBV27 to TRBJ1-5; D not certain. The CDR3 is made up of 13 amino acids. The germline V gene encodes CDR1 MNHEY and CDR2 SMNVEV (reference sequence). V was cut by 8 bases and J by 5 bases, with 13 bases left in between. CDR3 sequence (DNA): TGTGCCAGCCAAAAGGTTAGAGATCAGCCCCAGCATTTT. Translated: CASQKVRDQPQHF.

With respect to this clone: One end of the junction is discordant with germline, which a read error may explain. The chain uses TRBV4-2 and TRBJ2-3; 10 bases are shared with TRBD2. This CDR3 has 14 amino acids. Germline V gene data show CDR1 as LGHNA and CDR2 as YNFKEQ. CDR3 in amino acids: CASSPFSGAGGPNF. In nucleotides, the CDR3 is TGTGCCAGCAGCCCCTTTTCAGGAGCGGGAGGGCCAAATTTT.

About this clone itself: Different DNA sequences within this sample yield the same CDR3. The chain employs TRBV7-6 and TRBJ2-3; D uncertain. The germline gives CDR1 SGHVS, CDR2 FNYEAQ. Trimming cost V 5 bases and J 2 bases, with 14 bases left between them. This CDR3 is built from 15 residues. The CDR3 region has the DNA TGTGCCAGCAGCCTCCTGGGTCGATCCACAGATACGCAGTATTTT. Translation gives CASSLLGRSTDTQYF.

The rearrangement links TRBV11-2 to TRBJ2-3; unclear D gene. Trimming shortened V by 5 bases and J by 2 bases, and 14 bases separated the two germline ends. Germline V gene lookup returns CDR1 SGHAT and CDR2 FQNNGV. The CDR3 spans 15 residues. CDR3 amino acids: CASSDRAFTTDTQYF. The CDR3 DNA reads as TGTGCCAGCAGCGACCGGGCCTTTACCACAGATACGCAGTATTTT.

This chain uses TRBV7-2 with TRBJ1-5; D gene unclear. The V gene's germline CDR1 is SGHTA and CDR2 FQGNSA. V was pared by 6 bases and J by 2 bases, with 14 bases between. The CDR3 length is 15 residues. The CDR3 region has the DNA TGTGCCAGCAGGTTCGAGACCTGGGGCAATCAGCCCCAGCATTTT. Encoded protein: CASRFETWGNQPQHF.

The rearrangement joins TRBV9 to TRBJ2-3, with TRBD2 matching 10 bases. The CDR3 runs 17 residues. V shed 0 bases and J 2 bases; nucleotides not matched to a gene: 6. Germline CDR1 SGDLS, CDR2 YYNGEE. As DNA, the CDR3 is TGTGCCAGCAGCGTAGGGGCTAGCGGGGGATACACAGATACGCAGTATTTT. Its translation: CASSVGASGGYTDTQYF.

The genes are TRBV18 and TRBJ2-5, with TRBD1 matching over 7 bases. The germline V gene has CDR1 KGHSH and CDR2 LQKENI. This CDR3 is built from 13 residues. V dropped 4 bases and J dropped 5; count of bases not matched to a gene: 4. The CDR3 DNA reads TGTGCCAGCTCACAGGGGGCGGTGGAGACCCAGTACTTC. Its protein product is CASSQGAVETQYF.

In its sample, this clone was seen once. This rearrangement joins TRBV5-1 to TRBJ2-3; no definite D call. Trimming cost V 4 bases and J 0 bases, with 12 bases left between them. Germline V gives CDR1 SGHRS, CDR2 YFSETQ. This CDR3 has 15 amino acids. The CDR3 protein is CASSTTNPSTDTQYF. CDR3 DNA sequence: TGCGCCAGCAGCACCACAAACCCTAGCACAGATACGCAGTATTTT.

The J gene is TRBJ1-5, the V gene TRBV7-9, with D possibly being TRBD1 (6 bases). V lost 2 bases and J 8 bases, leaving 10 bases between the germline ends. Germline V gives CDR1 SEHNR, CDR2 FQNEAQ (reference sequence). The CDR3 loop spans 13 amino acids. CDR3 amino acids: CASSLLGAEPQHF. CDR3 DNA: TGTGCCAGCAGCTTATTGGGGGCCGAGCCCCAGCATTTT.

The CDR3 protein is CASHQRISYEQYF. CDR3 sequence (DNA): TGTGCCAGCCACCAGCGGATCTCCTACGAGCAGTACTTC. The chain joins TRBV2 to TRBJ2-7; weak D call: TRBD2 (5 bases). V lost 8 bases to trimming and J lost 0 bases, with 11 bases between them. Germline V lookup: CDR1 SNHLY, CDR2 FYNNEI. The CDR3 is 13 residues long.

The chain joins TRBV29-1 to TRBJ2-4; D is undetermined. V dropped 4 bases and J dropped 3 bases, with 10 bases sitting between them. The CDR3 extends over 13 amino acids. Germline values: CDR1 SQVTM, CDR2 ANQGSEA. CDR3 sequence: CSVGGWDKNIQYF. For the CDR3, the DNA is TGCAGCGTTGGAGGATGGGACAAAAACATTCAGTACTTC.

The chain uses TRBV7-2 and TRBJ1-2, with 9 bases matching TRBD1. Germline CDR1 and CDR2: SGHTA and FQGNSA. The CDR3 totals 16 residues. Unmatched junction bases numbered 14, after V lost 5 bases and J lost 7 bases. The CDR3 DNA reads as TGTGCCAGCAGCATAGGCTACAGGGGGCAGGGTTCTGGCTACACCTTC. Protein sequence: CASSIGYRGQGSGYTF.

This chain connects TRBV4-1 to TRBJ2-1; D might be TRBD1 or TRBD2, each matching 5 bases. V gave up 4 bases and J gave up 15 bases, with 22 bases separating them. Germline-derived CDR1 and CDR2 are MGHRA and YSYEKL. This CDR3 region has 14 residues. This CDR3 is CASSPPGHFQTRFF. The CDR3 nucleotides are TGCGCCAGCAGCCCCCCGGGGCACTTTCAGACCCGGTTCTTC.

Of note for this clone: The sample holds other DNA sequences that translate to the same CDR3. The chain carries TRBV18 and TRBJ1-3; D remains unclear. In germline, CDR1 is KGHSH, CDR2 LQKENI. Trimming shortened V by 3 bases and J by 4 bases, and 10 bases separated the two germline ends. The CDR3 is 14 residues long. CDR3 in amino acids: CASSPDRAGNTIYF. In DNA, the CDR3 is TGTGCCAGCTCACCCGACCGGGCGGGAAACACCATATATTTT.

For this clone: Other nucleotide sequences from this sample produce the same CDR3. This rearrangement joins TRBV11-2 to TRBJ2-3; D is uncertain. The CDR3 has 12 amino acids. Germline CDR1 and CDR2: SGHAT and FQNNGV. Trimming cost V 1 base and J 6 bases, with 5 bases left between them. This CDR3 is CASSLVLDTQYF. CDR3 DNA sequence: TGTGCCAGCAGCTTAGTCCTTGATACGCAGTATTTT.